Reported below is one T cell receptor (beta chain). The sample comes from a study of shared clonotypes between healthy human individuals. The protocol was immunoSEQ multiplex PCR, while the TCRdb copy is restricted to in-frame clones and leaves out a portion. The table lists about 520,000 clones, approximately 78% of them singletons, with 12% in the top ten. The receptor was derived from a woman aged 40-49 years in good health. Some clones in this sample may be carry-over from other donors' samples. The sequenced sample consisted of PBMCs.

The CDR3 nucleotides read TGTGCCAGCAGTTACGAAGGGTTTCGCGAGCAGTACTTC. Protein sequence: CASSYEGFREQYF. The chain has TRBV6-5 and TRBJ2-7; no definite D call. CDR1 and CDR2 (germline): MNHEY, SVGAGI. The CDR3 extends over 13 amino acids. V was pared by 2 bases and J by 6 bases, with 11 bases between.